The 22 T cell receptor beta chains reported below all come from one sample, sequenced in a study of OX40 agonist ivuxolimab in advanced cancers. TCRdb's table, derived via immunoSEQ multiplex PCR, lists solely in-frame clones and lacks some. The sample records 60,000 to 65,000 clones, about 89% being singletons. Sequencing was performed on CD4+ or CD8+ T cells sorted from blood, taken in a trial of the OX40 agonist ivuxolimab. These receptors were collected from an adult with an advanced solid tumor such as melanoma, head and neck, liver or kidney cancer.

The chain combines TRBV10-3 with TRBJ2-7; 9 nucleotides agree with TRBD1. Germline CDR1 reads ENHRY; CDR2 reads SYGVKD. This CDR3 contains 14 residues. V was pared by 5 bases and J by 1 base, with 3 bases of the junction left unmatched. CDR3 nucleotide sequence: TGTGCCATCAGTACCGGGACAGGGTCCTACGAGCAGTACTTC. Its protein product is CAISTGTGSYEQYF.

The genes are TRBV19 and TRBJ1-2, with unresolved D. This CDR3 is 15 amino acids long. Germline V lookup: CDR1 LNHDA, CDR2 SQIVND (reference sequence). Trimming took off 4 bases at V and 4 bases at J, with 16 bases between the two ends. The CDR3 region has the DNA TGTGCCAGTAGTACCGACCCTGTGGATCCCTATGGCTACACCTTC. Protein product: CASSTDPVDPYGYTF.

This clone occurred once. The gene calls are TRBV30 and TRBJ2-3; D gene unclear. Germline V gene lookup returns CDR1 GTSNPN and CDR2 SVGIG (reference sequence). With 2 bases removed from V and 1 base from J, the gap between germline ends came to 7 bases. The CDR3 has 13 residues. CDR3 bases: TGTGCCTGGAGTATTAGGGGCACAGATACGCAGTATTTT. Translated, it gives CAWSIRGTDTQYF.

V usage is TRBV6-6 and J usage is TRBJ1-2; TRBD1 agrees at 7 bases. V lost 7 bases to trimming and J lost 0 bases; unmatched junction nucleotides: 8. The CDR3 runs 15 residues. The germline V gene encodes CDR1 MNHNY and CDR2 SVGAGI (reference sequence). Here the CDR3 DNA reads TGTGCCAGCACCCGGCAGGGGGGTACTAACTATGGCTACACCTTC. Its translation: CASTRQGGTNYGYTF.

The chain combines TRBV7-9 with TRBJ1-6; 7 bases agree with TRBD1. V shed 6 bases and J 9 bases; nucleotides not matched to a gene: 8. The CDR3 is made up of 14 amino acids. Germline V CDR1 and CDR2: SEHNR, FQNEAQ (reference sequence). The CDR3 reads CASRHDREGSPLHF. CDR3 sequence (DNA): TGTGCCAGCAGGCACGACAGGGAGGGTTCACCCCTCCACTTT.

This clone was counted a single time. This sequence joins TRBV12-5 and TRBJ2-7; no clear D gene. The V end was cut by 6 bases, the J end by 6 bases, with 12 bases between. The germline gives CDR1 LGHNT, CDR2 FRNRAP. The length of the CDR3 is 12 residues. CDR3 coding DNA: TGTGCTAGTGGGCGGCCAGATGCCGAGCAGTACTTC. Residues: CASGRPDAEQYF. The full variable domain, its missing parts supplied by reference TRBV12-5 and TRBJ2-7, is DARVTQTPRHKVTEMGQEVTMRCQPILGHNTVFWYRQTMMQGLELLAYFRNRAPLDDSGMPKDRFSAEMPDATLATLKIQPSEPRDSAVYFCASGRPDAEQYFGPGTRLTVT.

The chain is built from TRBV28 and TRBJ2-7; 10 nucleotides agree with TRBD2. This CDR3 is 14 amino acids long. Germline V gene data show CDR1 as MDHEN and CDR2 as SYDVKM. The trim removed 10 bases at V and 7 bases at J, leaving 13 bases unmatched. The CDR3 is CATQRGGAVREQYF. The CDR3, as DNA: TGTGCCACCCAGCGGGGGGGCGCGGTTCGGGAGCAGTACTTC.

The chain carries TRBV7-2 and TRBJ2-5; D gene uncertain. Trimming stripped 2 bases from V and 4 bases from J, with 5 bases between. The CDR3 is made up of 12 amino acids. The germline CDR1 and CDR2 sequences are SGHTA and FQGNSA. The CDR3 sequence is CASSLYRETQYF. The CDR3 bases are TGTGCCAGCAGCTTATATAGAGAGACCCAGTACTTC.

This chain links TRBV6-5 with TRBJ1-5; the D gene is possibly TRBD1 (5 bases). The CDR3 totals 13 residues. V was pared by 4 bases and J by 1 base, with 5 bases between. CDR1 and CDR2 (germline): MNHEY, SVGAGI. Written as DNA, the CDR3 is TGTGCCAGCAGTTGGGGCAGCAATCAGCCCCAGCATTTT. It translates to CASSWGSNQPQHF.

The CDR3 loop reads CASSVAGETYNEQFF. The CDR3 DNA follows: TGTGCCAGCAGCGTAGCGGGAGAAACCTACAATGAGCAGTTCTTC. The rearrangement uses TRBV9 and TRBJ2-1; possible D gene TRBD2, 6 bases. Germline CDR1 is SGDLS and CDR2 is YYNGEE. The CDR3 contains 15 residues. Trimming cost V 0 bases and J 2 bases, with 9 bases left between them.

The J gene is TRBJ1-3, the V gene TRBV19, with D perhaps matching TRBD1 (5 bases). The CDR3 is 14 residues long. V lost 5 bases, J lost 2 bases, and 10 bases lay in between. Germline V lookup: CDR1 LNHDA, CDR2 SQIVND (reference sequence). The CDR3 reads CASSGGGTGNTIYF. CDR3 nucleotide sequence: TGTGCCAGTAGTGGTGGGGGAACTGGAAACACCATATATTTT.

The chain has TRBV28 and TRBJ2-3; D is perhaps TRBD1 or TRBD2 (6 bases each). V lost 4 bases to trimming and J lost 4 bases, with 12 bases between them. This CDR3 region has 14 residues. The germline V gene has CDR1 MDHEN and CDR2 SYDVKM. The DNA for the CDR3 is TGTGCCAGCAGTTCGGGGGCGAACGCAGATACGCAGTATTTT. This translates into CASSSGANADTQYF.

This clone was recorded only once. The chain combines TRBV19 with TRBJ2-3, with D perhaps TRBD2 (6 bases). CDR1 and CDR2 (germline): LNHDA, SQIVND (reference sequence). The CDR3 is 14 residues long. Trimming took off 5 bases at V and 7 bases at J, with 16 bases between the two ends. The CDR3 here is CASSVLGGANTQYF. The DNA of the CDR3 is TGTGCCAGTAGTGTCCTGGGGGGAGCCAATACGCAGTATTTT.

This CDR3 reads CASREAGGPRNTDTQYF. The CDR3 nucleotides are TGCGCCAGCAGGGAAGCGGGAGGGCCGAGGAACACAGATACGCAGTATTTT. The rearrangement joins TRBV4-1 to TRBJ2-3; the match to TRBD2 covers 10 bases. From germline, CDR1 is MGHRA and CDR2 YSYEKL. This CDR3 is built from 17 residues. J was trimmed by 2 bases and V by 6 bases; bases with no gene match: 11.

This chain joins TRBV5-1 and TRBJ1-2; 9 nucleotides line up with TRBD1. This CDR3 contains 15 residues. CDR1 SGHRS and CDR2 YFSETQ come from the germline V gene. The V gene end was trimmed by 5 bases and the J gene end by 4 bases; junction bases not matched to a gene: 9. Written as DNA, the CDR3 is TGCGCCAGCAGAACGGGACAGGGAGAGTTCTATGGCTACACCTTC. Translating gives CASRTGQGEFYGYTF.

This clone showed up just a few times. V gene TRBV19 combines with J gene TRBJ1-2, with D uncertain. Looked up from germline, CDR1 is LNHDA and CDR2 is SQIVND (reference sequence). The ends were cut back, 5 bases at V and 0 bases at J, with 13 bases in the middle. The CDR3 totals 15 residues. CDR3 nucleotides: TGTGCCAGTAGTTCGATCCAGGCCACTAACTATGGCTACACCTTC. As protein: CASSSIQATNYGYTF.

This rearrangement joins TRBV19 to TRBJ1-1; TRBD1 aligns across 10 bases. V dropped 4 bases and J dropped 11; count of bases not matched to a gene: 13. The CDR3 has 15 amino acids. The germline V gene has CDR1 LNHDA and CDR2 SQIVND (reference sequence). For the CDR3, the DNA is TGTGCCAGTAGTACATTCGGGGACAGGGGAGGAGCCGCTTTCTTT. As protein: CASSTFGDRGGAAFF.

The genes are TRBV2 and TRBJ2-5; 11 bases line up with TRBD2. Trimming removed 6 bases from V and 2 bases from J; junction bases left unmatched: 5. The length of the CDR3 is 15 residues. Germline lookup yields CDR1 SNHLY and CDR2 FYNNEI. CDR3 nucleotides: TGTGCCAGCAGGGGGACTAGCGGTCCACAAGAGACCCAGTACTTC. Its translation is CASRGTSGPQETQYF.

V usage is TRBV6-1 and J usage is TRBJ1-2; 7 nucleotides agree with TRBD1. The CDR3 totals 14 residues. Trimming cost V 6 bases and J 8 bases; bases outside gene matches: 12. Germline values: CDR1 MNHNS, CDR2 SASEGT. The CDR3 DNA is TGTGCCAGCAGGCGGGAAGGGGGCGTGGGCGGCTACACCTTC. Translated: CASRREGGVGGYTF.

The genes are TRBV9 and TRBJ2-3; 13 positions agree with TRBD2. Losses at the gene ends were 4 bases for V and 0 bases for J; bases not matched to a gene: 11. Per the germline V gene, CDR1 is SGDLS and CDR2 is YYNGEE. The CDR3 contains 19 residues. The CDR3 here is CASSPEVTSGGPSTDTQYF. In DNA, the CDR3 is TGTGCCAGCAGCCCCGAGGTGACTAGCGGGGGGCCTAGCACAGATACGCAGTATTTT.

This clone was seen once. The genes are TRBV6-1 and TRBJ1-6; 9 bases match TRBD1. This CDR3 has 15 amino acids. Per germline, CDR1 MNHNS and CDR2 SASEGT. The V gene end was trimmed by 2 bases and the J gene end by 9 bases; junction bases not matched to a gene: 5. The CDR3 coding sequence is TGTGCCAGCAGTGAAACCGGGACAGGGCTTTCACCCCTCCACTTT. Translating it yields CASSETGTGLSPLHF.

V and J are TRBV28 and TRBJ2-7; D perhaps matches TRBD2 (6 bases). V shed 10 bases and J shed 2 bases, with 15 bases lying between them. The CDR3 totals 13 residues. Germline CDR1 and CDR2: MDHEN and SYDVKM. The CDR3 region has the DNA TGTGCCACCCGCAGCGGGCGGACCTACGAGCAGTACTTC. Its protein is CATRSGRTYEQYF.